What follows are 14 T cell receptor beta chains derived from one specimen sequenced in a study of breast tumors, draining lymph nodes, adjacent tissues. TCRdb re-called the multiplex PCR reads with MiXCR, one entry per CDR3 protein. Found here are more than 14,000 distinct CDR3 sequences, 45% to 60% of them singletons; the top ten hold over 25%. Sequenced input: tumor-adjacent breast tissue. Every receptor here comes from a female donor with breast cancer. Some clones in this sample may be carry-over from other donors' samples.

This sequence joins TRBV7-9 and TRBJ2-7; no clear D. Germline V CDR1 and CDR2: SEHNR, FQNEAQ (reference sequence). This CDR3 has 14 amino acids. Trimming removed 4 bases from V and 0 bases from J, with 10 bases in between. The CDR3 here is CASSSSTSSYEQYF. The CDR3 nucleotides read TGTGCCAGCAGCTCCTCGACCAGCTCCTACGAGCAGTACTTC.

The gene calls are TRBV15 and TRBJ1-2; D is uncertain. Trimming took off 0 bases at V and 0 bases at J, with 11 bases between the two ends. Germline V CDR1 and CDR2: LNHNV, YYDKDF (reference sequence). CDR3 length: 16 amino acids. CDR3 amino acids: CATSRDAQLTNYGYTF. CDR3 DNA: TGTGCCACCAGCAGAGATGCGCAGCTAACTAACTATGGCTACACCTTC.

The chain has TRBV10-3 and TRBJ1-4; tentatively, D is TRBD1 (6 bases). Trimming took 0 bases from V and 1 from J, leaving 6 bases between them. CDR1 and CDR2 (germline): ENHRY, SYGVKD. This CDR3 contains 15 residues. DNA of the CDR3: TGTGCCATCAGTGAGTCAGGGGGAACTAATGAAAAACTGTTTTTT. Amino acids: CAISESGGTNEKLFF.

A note on this clonotype: A much larger clone is a single base away; this may be a read error. CDR3 residues: CASSVASGNKGTGELFF. The CDR3 coding sequence is TGTGCCAGCAGCGTAGCTTCGGGCAATAAGGGCACCGGGGAGCTGTTTTTT. The chain couples TRBV9 to TRBJ2-2; D ambiguous. V gave up 0 bases and J gave up 4 bases, with 16 bases separating them. Germline V lookup: CDR1 SGDLS, CDR2 YYNGEE. The CDR3 loop spans 17 amino acids.

Ten or more counts support this clonotype. The V and J genes are TRBV5-1 and TRBJ2-5; 8 bases match TRBD2. The J segment lost 1 base and the V segment lost 4 bases, leaving 9 bases of the junction unmatched. The CDR3 has 16 amino acids. Germline CDR1 is SGHRS and CDR2 is YFSETQ. CDR3 sequence (DNA): TGCGCCAGCAGCACAGAGCGGGGGAGATTCCAAGAGACCCAGTACTTC. This translates into CASSTERGRFQETQYF.

This chain connects TRBV7-3 to TRBJ2-1; TRBD2 matches 14 bases. The CDR3 has 16 amino acids. Per the germline V gene, CDR1 is SGHTA and CDR2 is FQGTGA. V trimming: 5 bases; J trimming: 8 bases; junction bases outside the gene matches: 8. The CDR3 region has the DNA TGTGCCAGCAGCCCCGGGACTAGCGGGAGTGGGGATGAGCAGTTCTTC. As protein: CASSPGTSGSGDEQFF. The full variable domain, rest sourced from reference TRBV7-3 and TRBJ2-1, is GAGVSQTPSNKVTEKGKYVELRCDPISGHTALYWYRQSLGQGPEFLIYFQGTGAADDSGLPNDRFFAVRPEGSVSTLKIQRTERGDSAVYLCASSPGTSGSGDEQFFGPGTRLTVL.

This clonotype was observed many times. This rearrangement joins TRBV10-3 to TRBJ2-1; weak D call: TRBD2 (5 bases). CDR3 length equals 11 residues. Germline V CDR1 and CDR2: ENHRY, SYGVKD. Trimming took 3 bases from V and 15 from J, leaving 12 bases between them. CDR3 loop: CAISEGGVRFF. For the CDR3, the DNA is TGTGCCATCAGTGAAGGAGGCGTACGGTTCTTC.

In its sample, this clonotype was seen a few times. The CDR3 DNA is TGTGCCAGCAGCTTGGATGGGACTCTCGGTGCGCAGTACTTC. It encodes CASSLDGTLGAQYF. The chain has TRBV7-2 and TRBJ2-7, with D tentatively TRBD2 (6 bases). The CDR3 has 14 residues. The germline gives CDR1 SGHTA, CDR2 FQGNSA. Trimming pared 3 bases from V and 9 bases from J, leaving 18 bases between.

This clonotype showed up many times. The chain carries TRBV5-8 and TRBJ2-3; D is perhaps TRBD2 (6 bases). The CDR3 extends over 14 amino acids. Germline V lookup: CDR1 SGHTS, CDR2 YDEGEE. V lost 3 bases to trimming and J lost 4 bases, with 12 bases between them. The CDR3 DNA reads as TGTGCCAGCAGCTCCTGGGGGGATTCAGATACGCAGTATTTT. Protein product: CASSSWGDSDTQYF.

This clonotype was seen repeatedly, ten times or more. J is TRBJ2-3 and V is TRBV27; D may match TRBD1 or TRBD2 (5 bases each). Germline values: CDR1 MNHEY, CDR2 SMNVEV (reference sequence). Trimming removed 0 bases at V and 2 bases at J, with 15 bases between. The CDR3 is 17 amino acids. CDR3 DNA sequence: TGTGCCAGCAGTTTATCCCCCGGGACCCAGATCACAGATACGCAGTATTTT. Translated: CASSLSPGTQITDTQYF.

Points on this clonotype: The final CDR3 position lacks the conserved phenylalanine or tryptophan, pointing to a likely read error. The DNA is left out, because the CDR3 cannot be placed on it with certainty; the CDR3 is given as TCRdb lists it. This sequence joins TRBV7-2 and TRBJ1-2; no DNA check was done on the table's D call, TRBD1. The CDR3 extends over 16 residues, inclusive of both ends. Per the germline V gene, CDR1 is SGHTA and CDR2 is FQGNSA. The CDR3 protein is CASSQETGRLTMATQS.

This clonotype showed up just once. The chain couples TRBV7-3 to TRBJ2-1; 9 nucleotides line up with TRBD1. Germline CDR1 is SGHTA and CDR2 is FQGTGA. V lost 4 bases to trimming and J lost 10 bases; unmatched junction nucleotides: 2. The CDR3 loop spans 12 amino acids. DNA of the CDR3: TGTGCCAGCAGCTCAGACAGGGGGGAGCAGTTCTTC. It encodes CASSSDRGEQFF.

In this sample, this clonotype turned up many times. The CDR3 bases are TGTGCCAGCAGGGGGAGAAGGGATAGCAATCAGCCCCAGCATTTT. Translating gives CASRGRRDSNQPQHF. The chain combines TRBV14 with TRBJ1-5; D remains ambiguous. This CDR3 spans 15 amino acids. Trimming left V 6 bases short and J 0 bases short, with 12 bases between. Germline CDR1 is SGHDN and CDR2 is FVKESK.

In this sample, this clonotype turned up a few times. The chain carries TRBV4-1 and TRBJ1-6; TRBD1 agrees at 7 bases. Germline CDR1 and CDR2: MGHRA and YSYEKL. Trimming removed 2 bases from V and 9 bases from J; junction bases left unmatched: 4. This CDR3 has 14 residues. The chain's CDR3 is CASSQPRTGSPLHF. The CDR3 DNA reads TGCGCCAGCAGCCAACCCAGGACAGGTTCACCCCTCCACTTT.